This entry concerns a single T cell receptor (beta chain). Its antigen is as yet unknown. This entry comes from a study of beta chain features in type 1 diabetes. Study overall: Over all samples combined, some 99,000,000 sorted cells were examined.

Reverse transcription of all isolated RNA meant that expressed TCRB transcripts were sequenced. The table came from immunoSEQ multiplex PCR; TCRdb's copy has only in-frame clones and leaves some out. The sample holds hundreds of thousands of clones, over 11% seen once. Findings and caveats of the study: Type 1 diabetes patients showed a moderate but significant shortening of TCRB CDR3s in all four CD4+ subsets. In the patient group, naive, central memory and Treg TCRB repertoires seemed more alike than in the healthy donor group.

The CDR3 spans 15 residues. The V gene's germline CDR1 is MDHEN and CDR2 SYDVKM. Trimming took 5 bases from V and 0 from J, leaving 8 bases between them. By way of CD45RO/CCR7/CD25/CD127/CD95/CD27, the CD4+ regulatory, stem cell-like memory, central memory and naive cells were sorted. Every sorted population was more than 95% pure. The chain carries TRBV28 and TRBJ2-6; D ambiguous. Sequenced sample: naive CD4+ T cells from blood. This receptor was taken from a man between 18 and 29 years old with type 1 diabetes. The CDR3 protein is CASSLGNSGANVLTF. The CDR3 DNA sequence: TGTGCCAGCAGTCTGGGGAACTCTGGGGCCAACGTCCTGACTTTC. Full variable domain (outside the CDR3, taken from reference TRBV28 and TRBJ2-6): DVKVTQSSRYLVKRTGEKVFLECVQDMDHENMFWYRQDPGLGLRLIYFSYDVKMKEKGDIPEGYSVSREKKERFSLILESASTNQTSMYLCASSLGNSGANVLTFGAGSRLTVL.